A selection of T cell receptor beta chains follows, all from one sample in a study of T cell changes during pregnancy in multiple sclerosis. Only in-frame clones appear in the TCRdb table, and some are missing; sequencing was by immunoSEQ multiplex PCR. Seen here are some 77,000 clones, 89% observed once, and the top ten hold around 1.8%. This specimen consisted of peripheral blood, obtained before pregnancy. Every receptor here comes from a female donor with multiple sclerosis, enrolled in a pregnancy study. Each CDR3 is given with its conserved first and last residue. Fields, in order: J gene, clone size, D gene, V gene, CDR3 DNA, CDR3 protein. The D gene is left open where the match is weak. Only some rows state a clone size, as once, few, many or a class for expanded clones.

J: TRBJ1-6; size: NA; D: NA; V: TRBV7-3; DNA: TGTGCCAGCAGCTTAAAAGGGGTAGGGGATTCACCCCTCCACTTT; CDR3: CASSLKGVGDSPLHF
J: TRBJ1-3; size: few; D: NA; V: TRBV28; DNA: TGTGCCAGCAGTTTAACCTACACAGGGACTGGAAACACCATATATTTT; CDR3: CASSLTYTGTGNTIYF
J: TRBJ1-5; size: few; D: TRBD1; V: TRBV2; DNA: TGTGCCAGCGGTCCAGGGGGCGGTCAGCCCCAGCATTTT; CDR3: CASGPGGGQPQHF
J: TRBJ2-7; size: NA; D: TRBD2; V: TRBV5-1; DNA: TGCGCCAGCAGCTTCGGGGGGAGCGAGCAGTACTTC; CDR3: CASSFGGSEQYF
J: TRBJ1-5; size: NA; D: TRBD1; V: TRBV19; DNA: TGTGCCAGTAGTATTCGGACAGGGAGCGATCAGCCCCAGCATTTT; CDR3: CASSIRTGSDQPQHF
J: TRBJ1-2; size: NA; D: NA; V: TRBV27; DNA: TGTGCCAGCAGTTCCCTGGGGGGGCGGGTCTATGGCTACACCTTC; CDR3: CASSSLGGRVYGYTF
J: TRBJ1-4; size: NA; D: NA; V: TRBV6-5; DNA: TGTGCCAGCAGCAGGGCCCTTAATGAAAAACTGTTTTTT; CDR3: CASSRALNEKLFF
J: TRBJ1-5; size: NA; D: NA; V: TRBV19; DNA: TGTGCCAGTAGTACCCAATTTCACAAGACAGGACTTAATCAGCCCCAGCATTTT; CDR3: CASSTQFHKTGLNQPQHF
J: TRBJ1-2; size: NA; D: NA; V: TRBV1; DNA: TGCACCAGCAGCCAAGCAGGGCGGCCCAGCTATGGCTACACCTTC; CDR3: CTSSQAGRPSYGYTF
J: TRBJ2-3; size: NA; D: TRBD2; V: TRBV7-2; DNA: TGTGCCAGCAGCTTACCTAGGGCTAGCGGGGGCCACACAGATACGCAGTATTTT; CDR3: CASSLPRASGGHTDTQYF
J: TRBJ2-7; size: NA; D: NA; V: TRBV30; DNA: TGTGCCTGGAGTGTAGCCGGGACAACCCTCTACGAGCAGTACTTC; CDR3: CAWSVAGTTLYEQYF
J: TRBJ2-1; size: NA; D: NA; V: TRBV19; DNA: TGTGCCGGCCCGGGGGACAATGAGCAGTTCTTC; CDR3: CAGPGDNEQFF
J: TRBJ1-2; size: NA; D: TRBD1; V: TRBV5-6; DNA: TGTGCCAGCAGCCAAGGGGACAGCTATGGCTACACCTTC; CDR3: CASSQGDSYGYTF
J: TRBJ2-7; size: NA; D: TRBD1; V: TRBV28; DNA: TGTGCCAGCAGTCCTACCGGGACAGGGGTCTACGAGCAGTACTTC; CDR3: CASSPTGTGVYEQYF
J: TRBJ2-1; size: NA; D: NA; V: TRBV5-1; DNA: TGCGCCAGCAGCTGGACAGAAAGCTCCTACAATGAGCAGTTCTTC; CDR3: CASSWTESSYNEQFF
J: TRBJ2-7; size: NA; D: TRBD1; V: TRBV6-1; DNA: TGTGCCAGCAGTGAATGGGGCAGGGGGAACTACGAGCAGTACTTC; CDR3: CASSEWGRGNYEQYF
J: TRBJ1-5; size: NA; D: NA; V: TRBV4-1; DNA: TGCGCCAGCAGCGAAAAAGCTAGCAATCAGCCCCAGCATTTT; CDR3: CASSEKASNQPQHF
J: TRBJ2-7; size: NA; D: TRBD1; V: TRBV6-6; DNA: TGTGCCAGCAGTTTCGGACAGGGACGGGACGAGCAGTACTTC; CDR3: CASSFGQGRDEQYF
J: TRBJ1-4; size: few; D: NA; V: TRBV5-6; DNA: TGTGCCAGCAGTGTAGGAGGGATGGAGGAAAAACTGTTTTTT; CDR3: CASSVGGMEEKLFF
J: TRBJ2-3; size: NA; D: TRBD2; V: TRBV7-2; DNA: TGTGCCAGCAGCTTACGGTTCAGCGGGGGTGTAGGAGATACGCAGTATTTT; CDR3: CASSLRFSGGVGDTQYF
J: TRBJ1-2; size: NA; D: NA; V: TRBV4-3; DNA: TGCGCCAGCAGCCAAGTCTTAGAGTCGGCGGTTGGCTACACCTTC; CDR3: CASSQVLESAVGYTF
J: TRBJ2-1; size: NA; D: NA; V: TRBV6-1; DNA: TGTGCCAGCGGATTACAGGGAAGGTCCTACAATGAGCAGTTCTTC; CDR3: CASGLQGRSYNEQFF
J: TRBJ2-4; size: NA; D: NA; V: TRBV19; DNA: TGTGCCAGTAGTATTATGGAGGAAGGGCGACTAGCCAAAAACATTCAGTACTTC; CDR3: CASSIMEEGRLAKNIQYF
J: TRBJ1-2; size: few; D: TRBD1; V: TRBV9; DNA: TGTGCCAGCAGCTCAAGGACAGGGGAGGGCTATGGCTACACCTTC; CDR3: CASSSRTGEGYGYTF
J: TRBJ1-2; size: NA; D: NA; V: TRBV29-1; DNA: TGCAGCGCGGCTGGACAGTCTGGTGGTGGCTACACCTTC; CDR3: CSAAGQSGGGYTF
J: TRBJ1-2; size: NA; D: NA; V: TRBV7-6; DNA: TGTGCCAGCAGCCCGCAAGATACTCTCTATGGCTACACCTTC; CDR3: CASSPQDTLYGYTF
J: TRBJ1-3; size: few; D: NA; V: TRBV5-1; DNA: TGCGCCAGCAGCTTGGACCCCCTGAGCTCTGGAAACACCATATATTTT; CDR3: CASSLDPLSSGNTIYF
J: TRBJ2-7; size: NA; D: NA; V: TRBV19; DNA: TGTGCCAGTAGTATTTCTATAGCGGTATCCTACGAGCAGTACTTC; CDR3: CASSISIAVSYEQYF
J: TRBJ2-1; size: NA; D: NA; V: TRBV2; DNA: TGTGCCAGCAACACAGCTTCGAACAATGAGCAGTTCTTC; CDR3: CASNTASNNEQFF
J: TRBJ2-2; size: NA; D: NA; V: TRBV6-5; DNA: TGTGCCAGCAGTTACTCGGGGGGTCGCACCGGGGAGCTGTTTTTT; CDR3: CASSYSGGRTGELFF
J: TRBJ1-2; size: NA; D: NA; V: TRBV6-1; DNA: TGTGCCAGCAGTGATGGGATTAAGGGGCAGGCTGACTTTAACTATGGCTACACCTTC; CDR3: CASSDGIKGQADFNYGYTF
J: TRBJ2-3; size: NA; D: NA; V: TRBV7-9; DNA: TGTGCCAGCAGCCACTACAGGTCTCCTACGCCTAGCACAGATACGCAGTATTTT; CDR3: CASSHYRSPTPSTDTQYF
J: TRBJ2-1; size: NA; D: TRBD2; V: TRBV2; DNA: TGTGCCAGCAGTACCGGGGGGAGCTCCTACAATGAGCAGTTCTTC; CDR3: CASSTGGSSYNEQFF
J: TRBJ2-7; size: NA; D: NA; V: TRBV6-1; DNA: TGTGCCAGCAGTGAGCAGGCGAACTACGAGCAGTACTTC; CDR3: CASSEQANYEQYF
J: TRBJ2-7; size: once; D: NA; V: TRBV6-5; DNA: TGTGCCAGCATGGAGGGGCCCTTCGACGAGCAGTACTTC; CDR3: CASMEGPFDEQYF
J: TRBJ1-1; size: few; D: TRBD1; V: TRBV7-9; DNA: TGTGCCAGCAGCTTAGGGTTGGGGACAGGGTATTTT; CDR3: CASSLGLGTGYF
J: TRBJ2-2; size: NA; D: TRBD1; V: TRBV11-2; DNA: TGTGCCAGCAGCACTCGGGACAGGGCCGTAGGGGAGCTGTTTTTT; CDR3: CASSTRDRAVGELFF
J: TRBJ2-1; size: NA; D: NA; V: TRBV2; DNA: TGTGCCAGCGGGAAAAACCGGGACAAGGAAGAGCAGTTCTTC; CDR3: CASGKNRDKEEQFF
J: TRBJ2-1; size: NA; D: TRBD2; V: TRBV9; DNA: TGTGCCAGCAGCGCAATAGCGGGGGGAGACTACAATGAGCAGTTCTTC; CDR3: CASSAIAGGDYNEQFF
J: TRBJ1-1; size: few; D: NA; V: TRBV10-1; DNA: TGCGCCAGCAGTGAGGGGCAGACCATGAACACTGAAGCTTTCTTT; CDR3: CASSEGQTMNTEAFF
J: TRBJ2-2; size: NA; D: TRBD1; V: TRBV27; DNA: TGTGCCAGCAGTTTTCCCGGGACAGGGACTGGGGAGCTGTTTTTT; CDR3: CASSFPGTGTGELFF
J: TRBJ1-2; size: NA; D: TRBD1; V: TRBV7-2; DNA: TGTGCCAGCAGCTTAGCCCGGACAGGGGGCTACTATGGCTACACCTTC; CDR3: CASSLARTGGYYGYTF
J: TRBJ2-4; size: NA; D: NA; V: TRBV28; DNA: TGTGCCAGCAGTTTATCGAGTCGGGGCCAGCGGGCTTTTCTAACCAAAAACATTCAGTACTTC; CDR3: CASSLSSRGQRAFLTKNIQYF
J: TRBJ2-3; size: NA; D: NA; V: TRBV4-3; DNA: TGCGCCAGCAGCCTAAGAGGAAGCATAACAGATACGCAGTATTTT; CDR3: CASSLRGSITDTQYF
J: TRBJ2-7; size: NA; D: TRBD1; V: TRBV5-1; DNA: TGCGCCAGCAGCGCACTGCAGGGGGCCGACGAGCAGTACTTC; CDR3: CASSALQGADEQYF
J: TRBJ1-1; size: NA; D: NA; V: TRBV29-1; DNA: TGCAGCGCCCTAAAACAGGGCCCGGGGACTGAAGCTTTCTTT; CDR3: CSALKQGPGTEAFF
J: TRBJ1-5; size: NA; D: TRBD1; V: TRBV7-9; DNA: TGTGCCAGCAGCCCCGGGACAGGGACCTATCAGCCCCAGCATTTT; CDR3: CASSPGTGTYQPQHF
J: TRBJ2-5; size: NA; D: NA; V: TRBV19; DNA: TGTGCCAGTAGTCTAACAGGGATCCAAGAGACCCAGTACTTC; CDR3: CASSLTGIQETQYF
J: TRBJ1-2; size: NA; D: NA; V: TRBV4-1; DNA: TGCGCCAGCAGCCAATTTAATATCGGGGGGGGCGCAAGATATGGCTACACCTTC; CDR3: CASSQFNIGGGARYGYTF
J: TRBJ2-2; size: NA; D: NA; V: TRBV6-1; DNA: TGTGCCAGCAGTGAAAACCCGGGACATAACACCGGGGAGCTGTTTTTT; CDR3: CASSENPGHNTGELFF
J: TRBJ2-3; size: NA; D: NA; V: TRBV4-1; DNA: TGCGCCAGCAGCCGAGAGTCACGACTGGATCCAGATACGCAGTATTTT; CDR3: CASSRESRLDPDTQYF
J: TRBJ1-6; size: NA; D: TRBD1; V: TRBV11-2; DNA: TGTGCCAGCAGCCCAGACAGGGGTAGAAATTCACCCCTCCACTTT; CDR3: CASSPDRGRNSPLHF